This TCR beta chain was recorded in a study of cytomegalovirus exposure and HLA in healthy donors. Study outcomes and limitations: Later analysis identified a missense DCLRE1C variant that was linked to TCR beta V- and J-gene trimming.

Germline CDR1 and CDR2: SGDLS and YYNGEE. This CDR3 region has 13 residues. Trimming cost V 4 bases and J 8 bases; bases outside gene matches: 4. Points on this clone: Its antigen is still unknown.

The PCR had 60 Vbeta and 13 Jbeta primers. Here immunoSEQ multiplex PCR was the method, and the copy in TCRdb shows in-frame clones only, minus some. The listing records fewer than 100,000 clones. The material sequenced was PBMCs. This clonotype originated in a young man in good health and CMV-seropositive. The gene calls are TRBV9 and TRBJ2-1; 9 bases align to TRBD2. The CDR3 reads CASSPGLAYEQFF. In DNA, the CDR3 is TGTGCCAGCAGCCCGGGACTAGCCTATGAGCAGTTCTTC.